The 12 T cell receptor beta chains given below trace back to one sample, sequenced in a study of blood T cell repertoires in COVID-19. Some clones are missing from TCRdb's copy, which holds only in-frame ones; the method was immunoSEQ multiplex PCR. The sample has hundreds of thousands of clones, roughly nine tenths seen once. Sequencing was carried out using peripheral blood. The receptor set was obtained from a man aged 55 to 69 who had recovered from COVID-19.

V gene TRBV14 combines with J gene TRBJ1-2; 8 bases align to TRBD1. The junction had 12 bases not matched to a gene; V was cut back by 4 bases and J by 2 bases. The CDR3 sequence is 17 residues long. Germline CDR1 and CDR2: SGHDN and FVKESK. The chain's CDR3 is CASSPMQRTGPNYGYTF. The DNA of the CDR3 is TGTGCCAGCAGCCCGATGCAAAGGACAGGGCCGAACTATGGCTACACCTTC.

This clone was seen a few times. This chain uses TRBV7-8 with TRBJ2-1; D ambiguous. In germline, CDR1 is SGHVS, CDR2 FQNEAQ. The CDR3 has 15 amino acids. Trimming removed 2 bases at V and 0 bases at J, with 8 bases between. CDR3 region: CASSLSYFSYNEQFF. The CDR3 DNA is TGTGCCAGCAGCTTAAGTTACTTCTCCTACAATGAGCAGTTCTTC.

CDR3 nucleotide sequence: TGTGCCAGCAGTTACCCAGGATACACTGAAGCTTTCTTT. It is translated as CASSYPGYTEAFF. The chain joins TRBV5-5 to TRBJ1-1; D call uncertain. V was cut by 5 bases and J by 3 bases, with 11 bases left in between. Germline CDR1 and CDR2: SGHKS and YYEKEE (reference sequence). The CDR3 has 13 amino acids. The complete variable domain, with remaining parts taken from reference TRBV5-5 and TRBJ1-1, reads DAGVTQSPTHLIKTRGQQVTLRCSPISGHKSVSWYQQVLGQGPQFIFQYYEKEERGRGNFPDRFSARQFPNYSSELNVNALLLGDSALYLCASSYPGYTEAFFGQGTRLTVV.

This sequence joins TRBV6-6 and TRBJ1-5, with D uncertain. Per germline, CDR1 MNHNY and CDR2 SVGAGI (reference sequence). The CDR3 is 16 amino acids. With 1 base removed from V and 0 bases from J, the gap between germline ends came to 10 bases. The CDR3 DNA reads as TGTGCCAGCAGTTACTTCGCCGGGAATAGCAATCAGCCCCAGCATTTT. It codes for CASSYFAGNSNQPQHF.

CDR3 DNA: TGCGCCACCTTAACAACCCCGGGGGGCACTGAAGCTTTCTTT. It specifies CATLTTPGGTEAFF. J is TRBJ1-1 and V is TRBV5-1; TRBD1 is a possible D gene (5 bases). Germline CDR1 is SGHRS and CDR2 is YFSETQ. The CDR3 spans 14 residues. V shed 9 bases and J shed 4 bases, with 19 bases lying between them. The complete variable domain, with remaining parts taken from reference TRBV5-1 and TRBJ1-1, reads KAGVTQTPRYLIKTRGQQVTLSCSPISGHRSVSWYQQTPGQGLQFLFEYFSETQRNKGNFPGRFSGRQFSNSRSEMNVSTLELGDSALYLCATLTTPGGTEAFFGQGTRLTVV.

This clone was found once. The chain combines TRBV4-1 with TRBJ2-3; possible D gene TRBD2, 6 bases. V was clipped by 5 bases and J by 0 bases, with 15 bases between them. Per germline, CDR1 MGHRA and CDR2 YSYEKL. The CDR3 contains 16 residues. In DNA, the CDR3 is TGCGCCAGCAGCTACCGCGGGGATTCCAGCACAGATACGCAGTATTTT. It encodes CASSYRGDSSTDTQYF.

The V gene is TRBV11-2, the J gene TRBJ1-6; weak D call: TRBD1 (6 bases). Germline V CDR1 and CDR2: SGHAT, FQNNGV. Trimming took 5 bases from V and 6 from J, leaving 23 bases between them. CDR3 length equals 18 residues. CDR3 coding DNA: TGTGCCAGCAGCCCCTTTCTACCCCAGGGGATCGGTAATTCACCCCTCCACTTT. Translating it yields CASSPFLPQGIGNSPLHF.

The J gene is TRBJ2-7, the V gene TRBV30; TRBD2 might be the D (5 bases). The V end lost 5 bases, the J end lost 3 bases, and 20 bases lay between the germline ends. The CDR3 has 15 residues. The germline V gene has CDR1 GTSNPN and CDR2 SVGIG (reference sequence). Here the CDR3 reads CAWGGGSLGFYEQYF. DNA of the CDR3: TGTGCCTGGGGAGGAGGATCTCTAGGATTCTACGAGCAGTACTTC.

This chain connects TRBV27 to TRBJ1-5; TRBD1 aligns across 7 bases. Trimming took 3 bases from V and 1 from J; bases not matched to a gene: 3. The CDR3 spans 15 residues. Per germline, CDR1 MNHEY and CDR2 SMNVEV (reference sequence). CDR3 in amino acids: CASSLDRSSNQPQHF. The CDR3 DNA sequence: TGTGCCAGCAGTTTGGACAGGTCAAGCAATCAGCCCCAGCATTTT.

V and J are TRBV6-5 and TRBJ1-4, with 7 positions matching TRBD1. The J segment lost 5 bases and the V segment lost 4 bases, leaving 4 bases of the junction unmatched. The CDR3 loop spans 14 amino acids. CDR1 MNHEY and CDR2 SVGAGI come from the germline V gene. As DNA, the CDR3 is TGTGCCAGCAGTTTCAGGGGGATAAATGAAAAACTGTTTTTT. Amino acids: CASSFRGINEKLFF.

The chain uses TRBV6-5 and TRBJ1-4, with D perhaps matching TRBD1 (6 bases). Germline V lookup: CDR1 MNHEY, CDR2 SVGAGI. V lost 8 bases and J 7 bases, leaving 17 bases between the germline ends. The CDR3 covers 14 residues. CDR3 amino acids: CASLIRTEGEKLFF. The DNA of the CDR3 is TGTGCCAGCCTGATCCGGACAGAGGGTGAAAAACTGTTTTTT.

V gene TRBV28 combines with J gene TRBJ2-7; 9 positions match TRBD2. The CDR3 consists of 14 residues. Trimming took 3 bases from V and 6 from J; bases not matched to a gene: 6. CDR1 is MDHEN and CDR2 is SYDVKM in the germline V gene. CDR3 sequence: CASSLNSGSFEQYF. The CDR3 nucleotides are TGTGCCAGCAGTTTGAATAGCGGGAGCTTCGAGCAGTACTTC.